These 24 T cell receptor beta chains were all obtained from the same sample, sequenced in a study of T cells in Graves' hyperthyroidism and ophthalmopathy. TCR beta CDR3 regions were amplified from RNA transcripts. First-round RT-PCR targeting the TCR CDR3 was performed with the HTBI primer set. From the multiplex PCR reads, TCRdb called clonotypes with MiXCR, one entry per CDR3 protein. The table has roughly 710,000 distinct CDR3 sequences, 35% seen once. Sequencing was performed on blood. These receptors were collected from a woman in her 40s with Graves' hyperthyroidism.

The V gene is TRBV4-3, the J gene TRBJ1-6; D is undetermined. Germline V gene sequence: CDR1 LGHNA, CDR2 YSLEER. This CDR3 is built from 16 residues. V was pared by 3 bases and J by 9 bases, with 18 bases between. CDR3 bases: TGCGCCAGCAGCCAGGGCCCGAGTAGTGTTGGTTCACCCCTCCACTTT. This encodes CASSQGPSSVGSPLHF.

CDR3 in DNA: TGTGCCAGCACCCTTCTAACCGGGACTCGGGACCACAATGAGCAGTTCTTC. This sequence encodes CASTLLTGTRDHNEQFF. The chain couples TRBV7-2 to TRBJ2-1; D might be TRBD2 (6 bases). Trimming removed 7 bases from V and 5 bases from J, with 24 bases in between. The germline gives CDR1 SGHTA, CDR2 FQGNSA. There are 17 residues in the CDR3. The whole variable domain, filled in from reference TRBV7-2 and TRBJ2-1, reads GAGVSQSPSNKVTEKGKDVELRCDPISGHTALYWYRQSLGQGLEFLIYFQGNSAPDKSGLPSDRFSAERTGGSVSTLTIQRTQQEDSAVYLCASTLLTGTRDHNEQFFGPGTRLTVL.

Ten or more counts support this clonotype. The CDR3 DNA reads as TGTGCCACCAGCCCGCATGTGGGAACGGCCGGGGAGCTGTTTTTT. This encodes CATSPHVGTAGELFF. The V and J genes are TRBV15 and TRBJ2-2; D is unclear. CDR3 length: 15 residues. The V end was cut by 5 bases, the J end by 6 bases, with 16 bases between. The germline CDR1 and CDR2 sequences are LNHNV and YYDKDF (reference sequence).

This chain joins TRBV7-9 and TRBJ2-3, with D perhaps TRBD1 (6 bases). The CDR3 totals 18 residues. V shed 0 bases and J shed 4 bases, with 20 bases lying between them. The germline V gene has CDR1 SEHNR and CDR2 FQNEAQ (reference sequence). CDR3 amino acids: CASSLAVWGQGVADTQYF. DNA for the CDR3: TGTGCCAGCAGCTTAGCGGTGTGGGGGCAGGGCGTGGCAGATACGCAGTATTTT.

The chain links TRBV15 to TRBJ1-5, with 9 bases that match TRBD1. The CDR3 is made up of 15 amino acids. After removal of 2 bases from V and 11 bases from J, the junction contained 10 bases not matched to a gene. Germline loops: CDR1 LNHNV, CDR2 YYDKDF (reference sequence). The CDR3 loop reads CATSRTRQGGETQHF. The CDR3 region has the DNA TGTGCCACCAGCAGAACCCGACAGGGGGGAGAGACCCAGCATTTT.

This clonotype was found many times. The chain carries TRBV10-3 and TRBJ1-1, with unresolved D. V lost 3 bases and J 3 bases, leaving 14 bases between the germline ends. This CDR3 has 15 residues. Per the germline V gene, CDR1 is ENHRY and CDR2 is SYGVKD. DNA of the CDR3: TGTGCCATCAGTGATAAGGAGGGAGGAGACACTGAAGCTTTCTTT. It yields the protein CAISDKEGGDTEAFF.

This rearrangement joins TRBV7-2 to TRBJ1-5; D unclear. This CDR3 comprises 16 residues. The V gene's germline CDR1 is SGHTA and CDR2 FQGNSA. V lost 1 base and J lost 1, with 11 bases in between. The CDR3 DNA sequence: TGTGCCAGCAGCTTAGAGGGTAGTGGGAGCAATCAGCCCCAGCATTTT. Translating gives CASSLEGSGSNQPQHF.

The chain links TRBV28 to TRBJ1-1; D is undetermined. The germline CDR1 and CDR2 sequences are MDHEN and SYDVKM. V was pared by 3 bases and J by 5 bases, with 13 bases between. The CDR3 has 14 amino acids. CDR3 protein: CASSFTVRRTEAFF. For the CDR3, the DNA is TGTGCCAGCAGTTTTACAGTCCGTCGGACTGAAGCTTTCTTT.

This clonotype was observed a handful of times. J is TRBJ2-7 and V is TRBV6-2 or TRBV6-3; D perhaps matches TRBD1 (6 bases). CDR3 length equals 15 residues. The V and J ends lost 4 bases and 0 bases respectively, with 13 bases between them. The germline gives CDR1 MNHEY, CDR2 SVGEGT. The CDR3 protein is CASSSLRTASYEQYF. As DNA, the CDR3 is TGTGCCAGCAGTTCTCTAAGGACAGCCTCCTACGAGCAGTACTTC.

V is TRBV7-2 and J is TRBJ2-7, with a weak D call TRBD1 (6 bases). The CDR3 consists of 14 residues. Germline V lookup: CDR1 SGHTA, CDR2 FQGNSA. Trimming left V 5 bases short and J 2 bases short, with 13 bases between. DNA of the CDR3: TGTGCCAGCAGCGTCGCCCAGGGGCCCTACGAGCAGTACTTC. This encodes CASSVAQGPYEQYF.

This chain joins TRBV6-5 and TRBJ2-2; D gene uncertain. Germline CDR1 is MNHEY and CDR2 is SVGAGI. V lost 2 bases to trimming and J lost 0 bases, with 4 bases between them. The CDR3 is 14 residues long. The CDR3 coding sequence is TGTGCCAGCAGTTACACTACGAACACCGGGGAGCTGTTTTTT. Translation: CASSYTTNTGELFF.

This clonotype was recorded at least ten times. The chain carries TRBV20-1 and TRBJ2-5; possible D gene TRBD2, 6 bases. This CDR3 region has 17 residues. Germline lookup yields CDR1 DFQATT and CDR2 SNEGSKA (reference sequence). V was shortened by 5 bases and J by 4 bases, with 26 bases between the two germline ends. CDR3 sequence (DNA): TGCAGTGCTGACCGGGAGTATGGAGGGAGTTGGGGAGAGACCCAGTACTTC. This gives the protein CSADREYGGSWGETQYF.

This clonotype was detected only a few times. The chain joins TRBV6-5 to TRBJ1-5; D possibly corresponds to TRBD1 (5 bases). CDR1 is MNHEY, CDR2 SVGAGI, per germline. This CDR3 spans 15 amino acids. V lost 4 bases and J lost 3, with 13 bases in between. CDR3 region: CASSSRGVHNQPQHF. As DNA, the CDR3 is TGTGCCAGCAGTTCACGGGGCGTACACAATCAGCCCCAGCATTTT.

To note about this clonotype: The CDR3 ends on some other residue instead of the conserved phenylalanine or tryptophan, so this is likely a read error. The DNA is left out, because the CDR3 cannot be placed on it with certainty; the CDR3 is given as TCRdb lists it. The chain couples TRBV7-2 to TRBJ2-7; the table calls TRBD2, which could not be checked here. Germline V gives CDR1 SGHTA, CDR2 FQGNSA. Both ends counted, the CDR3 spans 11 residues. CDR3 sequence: CASSSTSGLAG.

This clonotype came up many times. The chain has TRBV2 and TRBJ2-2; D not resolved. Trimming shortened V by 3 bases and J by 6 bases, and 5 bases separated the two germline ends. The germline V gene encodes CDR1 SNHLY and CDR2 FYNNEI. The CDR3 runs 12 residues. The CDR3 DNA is TGTGCCAGCAGTGAGTTCGCCGGGGAGCTGTTTTTT. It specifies CASSEFAGELFF.

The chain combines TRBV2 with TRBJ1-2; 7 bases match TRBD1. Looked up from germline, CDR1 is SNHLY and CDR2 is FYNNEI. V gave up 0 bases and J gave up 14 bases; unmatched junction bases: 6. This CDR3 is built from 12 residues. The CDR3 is CASSEARTGVTF. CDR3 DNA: TGTGCCAGCAGTGAAGCGCGAACAGGGGTTACCTTC.

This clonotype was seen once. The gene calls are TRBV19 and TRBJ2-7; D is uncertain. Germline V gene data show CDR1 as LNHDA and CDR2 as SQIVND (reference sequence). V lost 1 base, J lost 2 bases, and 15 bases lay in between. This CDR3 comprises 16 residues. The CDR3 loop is CASSIALAGSPYEQYF. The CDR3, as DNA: TGTGCCAGTAGTATAGCCCTGGCAGGCAGCCCCTACGAGCAGTACTTC.

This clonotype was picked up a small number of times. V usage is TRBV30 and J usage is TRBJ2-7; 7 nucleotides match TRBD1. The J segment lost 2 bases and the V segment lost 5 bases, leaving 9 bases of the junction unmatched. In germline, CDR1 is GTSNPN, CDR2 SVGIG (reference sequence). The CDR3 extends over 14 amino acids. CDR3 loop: CAWGTGTAAYEQYF. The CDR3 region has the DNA TGTGCCTGGGGTACCGGGACAGCGGCCTACGAGCAGTACTTC.

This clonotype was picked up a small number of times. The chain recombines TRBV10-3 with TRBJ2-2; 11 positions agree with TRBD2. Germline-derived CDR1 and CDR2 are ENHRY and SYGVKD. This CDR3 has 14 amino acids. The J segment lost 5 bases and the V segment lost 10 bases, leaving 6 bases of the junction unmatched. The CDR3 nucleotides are TGTGCCAGCCAACTAGCGGGGGTTACCGGGGAGCTGTTTTTT. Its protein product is CASQLAGVTGELFF.

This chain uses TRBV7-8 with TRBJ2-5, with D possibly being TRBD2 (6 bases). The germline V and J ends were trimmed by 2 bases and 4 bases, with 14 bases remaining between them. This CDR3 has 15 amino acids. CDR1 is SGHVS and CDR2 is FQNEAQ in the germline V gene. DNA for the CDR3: TGTGCCAGCAGCTTAAACCCCTGGGGGGTAGAGACCCAGTACTTC. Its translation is CASSLNPWGVETQYF.

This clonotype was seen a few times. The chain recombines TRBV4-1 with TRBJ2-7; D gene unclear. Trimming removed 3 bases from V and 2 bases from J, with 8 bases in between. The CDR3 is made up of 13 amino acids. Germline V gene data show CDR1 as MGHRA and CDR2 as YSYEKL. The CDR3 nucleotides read TGCGCCAGCAGCCAGGAATACCCCTACGAGCAGTACTTC. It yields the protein CASSQEYPYEQYF.

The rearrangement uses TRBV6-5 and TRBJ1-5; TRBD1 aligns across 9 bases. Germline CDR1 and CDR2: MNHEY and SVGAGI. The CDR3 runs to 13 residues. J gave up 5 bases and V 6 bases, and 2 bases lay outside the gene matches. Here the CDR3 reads CASRQGAYQPQHF. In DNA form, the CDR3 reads TGTGCCAGCAGACAGGGGGCCTATCAGCCCCAGCATTTT.

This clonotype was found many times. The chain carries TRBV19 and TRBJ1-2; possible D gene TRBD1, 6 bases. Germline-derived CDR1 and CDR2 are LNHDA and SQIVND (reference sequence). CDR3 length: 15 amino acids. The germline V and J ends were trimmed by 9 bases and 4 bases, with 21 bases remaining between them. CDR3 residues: CASTSRDTKRYGYTF. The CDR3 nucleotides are TGTGCCAGCACGTCCCGGGACACGAAACGCTATGGCTACACCTTC.

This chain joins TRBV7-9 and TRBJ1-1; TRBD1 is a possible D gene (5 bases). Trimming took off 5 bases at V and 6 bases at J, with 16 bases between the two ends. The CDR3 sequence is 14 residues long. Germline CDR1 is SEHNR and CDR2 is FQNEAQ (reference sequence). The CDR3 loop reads CASSQEEWDSEAFF. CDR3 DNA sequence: TGTGCCAGCAGCCAGGAGGAGTGGGACTCTGAAGCTTTCTTT. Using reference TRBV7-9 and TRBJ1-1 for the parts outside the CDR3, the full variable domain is DTGVSQNPRHKITKRGQNVTFRCDPISEHNRLYWYRQTLGQGPEFLTYFQNEAQLEKSRLLSDRFSAERPKGSFSTLEIQRTEQGDSAMYLCASSQEEWDSEAFFGQGTRLTVV.